This entry is about one TCR beta chain. The clone's antigen remains unknown. The sample holds no much larger clone one base away, and base qualities are not on file. These data come from a study of blood T cells in healthy people across ages (dated by TCRdb to 2015 to 2017). At the level of the whole study: Template switching captured roughly one uniquely barcoded TCR beta cDNA molecule per two T cells in model experiments. The study measured age-related changes in TCR beta repertoire diversity using deep sequencing normalized with unique cDNA molecular identifiers. The study analyzed two additional independent replicas of 1 million unique cDNA reads from the same blood draw for two donors, one aged 18 to 30 and one aged 80 or older. Four age groups were formed from the donors: young (average 16 years), middle-aged (around 37), aged (more than 55) and long-lived (around 82). Donors of different ages were randomly distributed across sequencing lanes to avoid experimental bias.

Broader findings and caveats from the paper: There was a strong correlation between observed TCR beta diversity and the percentage of naive T cells measured by flow cytometry. Estimates of total diversity from one million sequenced T cells were regarded as lower bounds and underestimates. As age increased, observed TCR beta diversity per million T cells dropped in a roughly linear way, and a significant reduction was already evident by age 40. Since profiling was done on bulk unsorted PBMCs, naive and antigen-experienced compartments could not be conclusively compared. Because the CMV infection status of the donors was unknown, age-related changes in expanded clonotypes may potentially have been confounded. Compared with the aged group, the long-lived group had more naive CD4+ T cells, fewer expanded clones and increased TCR diversity, suggesting age selection.

The protocol used for the library was 5' RACE. TCRdb names Illumina HiSeq 2500 as the instrument used. The second PCR ran for about 6 to 11 cycles and used a J-beta primer mix along with a sample-barcoded 5' primer. Each TCR beta cDNA molecule received a unique molecular identifier from a template-switch 5' adaptor carrying 12 random nucleotides. Each sample yielded at least 3 million CDR3-containing paired-end reads. First-strand cDNA was synthesized from all RNA with the Mint cDNA synthesis kit, primed by a TRBC-specific oligonucleotide. After uracil-DNA glycosylase treatment, a first 18-cycle PCR used universal primers M1SS and BC2_uni_R on all cDNA. Regarding the original processing steps: For normalization, 1 million high-quality reads, each with a distinct molecular identifier, were randomly selected from each sample. Reads with shared molecular identifiers were discarded instead of being binned into consensus sequences. MiTCR, with a Q25 quality threshold and the strictest error-elimination algorithm, was used for CDR3 identification, clonotype clustering and error correction. A nonparametric unseen species model using Euler transformation provided a lower-bound estimate of total TCR beta diversity. TCRdb reprocessing: public reads trimmed at Q25 with fastp, clones called with MiXCR, in-frame beta chains kept. Each entry is one CDR3 protein sequence, shown with its most common DNA and genes. The V and J calls come from TCRdb's annotation, not from the publication. Counted in this sample were some 1.6 million distinct CDR3 sequences; roughly 32% of them appeared once. Of the sample, about 11% falls within the top ten clones.

From its cysteine to its phenylalanine, the CDR3 spans 12 amino acids. Kept here is only the CDR3 DNA, which spans 36 bases and is read in frame from base 1. CDR1 is given as DFQATT and CDR2 as SNEGSKA, both from the germline V gene (reference sequence). V loses 6 bases, J loses 7 bases, and the germline ends lie 13 bases apart. The donors were some 36 Caucasian individuals from Russia, aged roughly 6 to 100 years, who were systemically healthy. Each donor gave approximately 10 milliliters of peripheral blood, collected into EDTA-treated Vacutainer tubes. Ficoll-Paque density-gradient centrifugation was used to isolate PBMCs, with at least 6 million obtained per sample. Total RNA, at least 5 micrograms per sample, was extracted from PBMCs with Trizol reagent. For every donor, an aliquot of PBMCs went through flow cytometry to measure the percentages of naive CD45RAhigh/CD27high T cells.

Source material: blood. The sequence is built from TRBV20-1 and TRBJ1-5, and perhaps TRBD1 as D gene, on 6 matching bases. The origin of this receptor is a woman aged 25-40 years in good health. CDR3 protein: CSAWGADQPQHF. The nucleotide sequence reads as follows: TGCAGTGCATGGGGGGCCGACCAGCCCCAGCATTTT.